This T cell receptor beta chain was sequenced in a study of blood T cell repertoires in COVID-19. The overall study: Sites across the United States, Italy and Spain contributed samples from acute and convalescent COVID-19.

Per germline, CDR1 SGHRS and CDR2 YFSETQ. Trimming shortened V by 0 bases and J by 0 bases, and 9 bases separated the two germline ends. This CDR3 is 16 amino acids long. Some clones are missing from TCRdb's copy, which holds only in-frame ones; the method was immunoSEQ multiplex PCR. Altogether 150,000 or so clones are present, around nine tenths being singletons, with the ten largest covering 10%. The receptor was isolated from a woman in her 70s with COVID-19, enrolled during active disease. Sequencing input: peripheral blood. The V gene is TRBV5-1, the J gene TRBJ1-4; D gene uncertain. CDR3 region: CASSLGGATTNEKLFF. For the CDR3, the DNA is TGCGCCAGCAGCTTGGGAGGCGCGACAACTAATGAAAAACTGTTTTTT.